This T cell receptor (beta chain) comes out of a study of CXCR3-negative and CXCR3-positive naive CD8 T cells. Study-wide background: The libraries yielded 130 million or so TRB reads, about 1.5 +/- 0.3 million each.

The authors made the TRB cDNA libraries by 5' RACE using UMI labels. TCRdb re-called the 5' RACE reads and shows each CDR3 protein once, DNA omitted. Its listing shows around 26,000 distinct CDR3 sequences. The germline gives CDR1 LGHNA, CDR2 YNFKEQ. The CDR3 has 16 amino acids. Sequencing was carried out using naive CXCR3- CD8+ T cells from blood. The subset here: CD45RO-CCR7+CD27+CD95- naive CD8+ T cells lacking CXCR3 (TNR3-). The sequence was obtained from a human donor in good health. Some clones in this sample may be carry-over from other donors' samples. The chain is built from TRBV4-2 and TRBJ2-7; the D call from TCRdb, TRBD1, cannot be confirmed without DNA. CDR3 amino acids: CASSQETGTQSYEQYF.